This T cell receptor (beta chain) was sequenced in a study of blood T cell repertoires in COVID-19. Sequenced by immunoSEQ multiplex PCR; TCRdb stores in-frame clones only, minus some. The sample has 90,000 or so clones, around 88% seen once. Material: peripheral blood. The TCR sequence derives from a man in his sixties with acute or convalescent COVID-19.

Written as DNA, the CDR3 is TGTGCCAGCAGCATACTCACCGGGACAGGGTACCTTGGGGCTAATGAAAAACTGTTTTTT. Translated: CASSILTGTGYLGANEKLFF. V gene TRBV7-9 combines with J gene TRBJ1-4; 9 bases fit TRBD1. V lost 5 bases, J lost 3 bases, and 19 bases stayed unmatched. This CDR3 is 20 amino acids long. The germline CDR1 and CDR2 sequences are SEHNR and FQNEAQ (reference sequence).